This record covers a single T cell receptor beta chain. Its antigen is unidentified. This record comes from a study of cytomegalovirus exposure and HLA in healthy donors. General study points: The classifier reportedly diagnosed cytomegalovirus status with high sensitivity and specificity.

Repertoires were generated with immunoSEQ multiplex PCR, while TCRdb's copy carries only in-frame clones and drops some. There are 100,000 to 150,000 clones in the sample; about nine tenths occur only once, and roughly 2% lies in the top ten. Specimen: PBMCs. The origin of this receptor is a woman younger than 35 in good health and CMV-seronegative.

The CDR3 loop is CAISPGELNTEAFF. The DNA of the CDR3 is TGTGCCATCAGCCCCGGGGAGTTGAACACTGAAGCTTTCTTT. J is TRBJ1-1 and V is TRBV10-3, with no clear D. Deletions cut 6 bases from V and 0 bases from J, with 11 bases between. The CDR3 length is 14 residues. The germline V gene encodes CDR1 ENHRY and CDR2 SYGVKD.